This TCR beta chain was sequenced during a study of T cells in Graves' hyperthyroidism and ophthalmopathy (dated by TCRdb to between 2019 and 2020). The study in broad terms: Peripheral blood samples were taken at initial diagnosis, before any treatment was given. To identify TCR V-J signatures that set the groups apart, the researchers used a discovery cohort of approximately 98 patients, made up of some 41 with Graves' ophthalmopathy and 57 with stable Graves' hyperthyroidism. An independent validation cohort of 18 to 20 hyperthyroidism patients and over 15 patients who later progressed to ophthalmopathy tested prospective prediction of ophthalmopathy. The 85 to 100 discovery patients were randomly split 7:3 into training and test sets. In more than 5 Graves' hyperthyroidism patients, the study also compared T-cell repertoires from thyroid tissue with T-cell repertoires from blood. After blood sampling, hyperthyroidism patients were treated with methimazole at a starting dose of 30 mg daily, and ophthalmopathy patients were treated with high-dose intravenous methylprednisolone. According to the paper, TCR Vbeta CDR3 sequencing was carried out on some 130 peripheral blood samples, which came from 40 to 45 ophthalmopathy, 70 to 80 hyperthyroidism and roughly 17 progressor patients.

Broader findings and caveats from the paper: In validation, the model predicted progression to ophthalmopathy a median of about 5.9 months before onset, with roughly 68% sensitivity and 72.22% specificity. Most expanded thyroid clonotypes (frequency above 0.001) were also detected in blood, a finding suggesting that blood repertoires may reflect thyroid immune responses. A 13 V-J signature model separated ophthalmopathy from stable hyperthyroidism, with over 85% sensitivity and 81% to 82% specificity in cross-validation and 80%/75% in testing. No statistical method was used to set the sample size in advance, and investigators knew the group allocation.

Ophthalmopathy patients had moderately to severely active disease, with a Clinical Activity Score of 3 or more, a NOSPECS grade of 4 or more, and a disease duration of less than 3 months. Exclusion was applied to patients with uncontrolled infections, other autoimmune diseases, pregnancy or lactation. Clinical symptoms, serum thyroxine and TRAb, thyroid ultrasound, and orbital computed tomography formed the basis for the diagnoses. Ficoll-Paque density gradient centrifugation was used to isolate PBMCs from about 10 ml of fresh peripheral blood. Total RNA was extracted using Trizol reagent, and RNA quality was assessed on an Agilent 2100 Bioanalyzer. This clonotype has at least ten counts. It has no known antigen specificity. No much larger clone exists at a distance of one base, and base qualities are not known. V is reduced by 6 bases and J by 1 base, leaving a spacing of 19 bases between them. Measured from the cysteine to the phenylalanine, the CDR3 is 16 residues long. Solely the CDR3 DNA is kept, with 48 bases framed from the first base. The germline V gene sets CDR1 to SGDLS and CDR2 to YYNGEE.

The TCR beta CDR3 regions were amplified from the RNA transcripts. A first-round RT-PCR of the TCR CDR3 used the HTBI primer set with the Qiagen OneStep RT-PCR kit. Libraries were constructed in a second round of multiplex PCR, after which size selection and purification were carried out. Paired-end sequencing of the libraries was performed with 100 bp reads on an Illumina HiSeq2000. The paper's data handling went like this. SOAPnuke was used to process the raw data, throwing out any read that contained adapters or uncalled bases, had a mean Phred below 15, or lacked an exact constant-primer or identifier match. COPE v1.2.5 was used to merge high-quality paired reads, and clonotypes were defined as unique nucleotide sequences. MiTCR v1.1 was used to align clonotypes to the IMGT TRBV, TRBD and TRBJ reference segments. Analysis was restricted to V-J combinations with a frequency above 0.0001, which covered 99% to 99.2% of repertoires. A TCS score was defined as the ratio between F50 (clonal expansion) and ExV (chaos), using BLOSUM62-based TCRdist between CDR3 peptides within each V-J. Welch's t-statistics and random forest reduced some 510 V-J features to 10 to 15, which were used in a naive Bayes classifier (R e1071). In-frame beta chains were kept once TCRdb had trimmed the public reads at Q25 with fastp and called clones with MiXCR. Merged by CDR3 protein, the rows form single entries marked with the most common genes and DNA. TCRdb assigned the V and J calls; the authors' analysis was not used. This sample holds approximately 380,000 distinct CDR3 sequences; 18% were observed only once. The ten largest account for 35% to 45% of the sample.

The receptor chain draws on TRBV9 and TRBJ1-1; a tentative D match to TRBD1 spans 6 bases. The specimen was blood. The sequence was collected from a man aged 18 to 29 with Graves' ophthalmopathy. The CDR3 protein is CASTAGGGAGNTEAFF. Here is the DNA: TGTGCCAGCACAGCTGGTGGGGGCGCTGGGAACACTGAAGCTTTCTTT. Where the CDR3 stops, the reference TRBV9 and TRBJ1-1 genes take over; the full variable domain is DSGVTQTPKHLITATGQRVTLRCSPRSGDLSVYWYQQSLDQGLQFLIQYYNGEERAKGNILERFSAQQFPDLHSELNLSSLELGDSALYFCASTAGGGAGNTEAFFGQGTRLTVV.